This TCR beta chain is from a study of blood T cell repertoires in COVID-19. Study details: Spain, Italy and the United States supplied samples that represented acute and convalescent COVID-19. T cells, B-cell-depleted T cells, or PBMCs provided the cDNA or gDNA that served as material.

Germline values: CDR1 KGHSH, CDR2 LQKENI. This CDR3 contains 15 residues. Between the trimmed V and J ends, which lost 4 bases and 5 bases, there was a span of 15 bases. In the original analysis: Counts of nucleated cells, estimated from reference gene primer amplification, were obtained. Data came from immunoSEQ multiplex PCR; TCRdb stores just in-frame clones and leaves some out. V and J calls plus clone size are reproduced from that table; the DNA served to infer D and trimming. This repertoire shows more than 85,000 clones, nearly 90% found once; its top ten account for 2.5% to 3.5%. The specimen was peripheral blood. The chain joins TRBV18 to TRBJ2-1; D not certain. The sequence was obtained from a woman over 75 with acute or convalescent COVID-19. CDR3 in DNA: TGTGCCAGCTCACTTTCGTCCCAGGTAAACAATGAGCAGTTCTTC. Amino acids: CASSLSSQVNNEQFF.